Below are 9 T cell receptor beta chains sequenced from a single sample in a study of blood T cell repertoires in COVID-19. This table comes from immunoSEQ multiplex PCR, and its TCRdb copy is limited to in-frame clones, with some not included. The sample consists of around 77,000 clones, more than 85% of them appearing once. The sequencing input was peripheral blood. These receptors all come from a woman between 55 and 75 years old with active COVID-19.

The J gene is TRBJ1-3, the V gene TRBV19; D unresolved. In germline, CDR1 is LNHDA, CDR2 SQIVND (reference sequence). V gave up 5 bases and J gave up 4 bases, with 9 bases separating them. The CDR3 sequence is 13 residues long. This CDR3 is CASSRVRGNTIYF. The CDR3 nucleotides read TGTGCCAGTAGTCGGGTGCGAGGAAACACCATATATTTT. Full variable domain (remainder filled in from reference TRBV19 and TRBJ1-3): DGGITQSPKYLFRKEGQNVTLSCEQNLNHDAMYWYRQDPGQGLRLIYYSQIVNDFQKGDIAEGYSVSREKKESFPLTVTSAQKNPTAFYLCASSRVRGNTIYFGEGSWLTVV.

This chain links TRBV30 with TRBJ2-1, with TRBD1 matching over 7 bases. V lost 4 bases, J lost 5 bases, and 8 bases stayed unmatched. The CDR3 is 14 residues long. Germline loops: CDR1 GTSNPN, CDR2 SVGIG (reference sequence). The CDR3 nucleotides read TGTGCCTGGAACGGACAGGAGCGAAACAATGAGCAGTTCTTC. Encoded protein: CAWNGQERNNEQFF.

This rearrangement joins TRBV5-1 to TRBJ2-3, with D maybe TRBD1 (6 bases). Germline values: CDR1 SGHRS, CDR2 YFSETQ. V lost 3 bases and J 2 bases, leaving 13 bases between the germline ends. This CDR3 is 15 amino acids long. The CDR3 spells CASSSGRGFTDTQYF. In DNA, the CDR3 is TGCGCCAGCAGCTCTGGCAGGGGTTTCACAGATACGCAGTATTTT.

The chain carries TRBV6-4 and TRBJ2-2; 11 positions agree with TRBD2. The CDR3 contains 20 residues. V shed 2 bases, J shed 3 bases, and the junction held 14 bases outside the gene matches. The germline CDR1 and CDR2 sequences are MRHNA and SNTAGT. CDR3 protein: CASSDVLVAGGPVDTGELFF. CDR3 sequence (DNA): TGTGCCAGCAGTGACGTGCTGGTAGCGGGAGGGCCGGTCGACACCGGGGAGCTGTTTTTT.

V and J are TRBV18 and TRBJ2-5; 9 bases are shared with TRBD2. Trimming cost V 6 bases and J 3 bases; bases outside gene matches: 8. This CDR3 is built from 15 residues. In germline, CDR1 is KGHSH, CDR2 LQKENI. In DNA form, the CDR3 reads TGTGCCAGCTCCCCCCCGCGGGGGGGTAAAGAGACCCAGTACTTC. Its translation: CASSPPRGGKETQYF. Complete variable domain (other parts from reference TRBV18 and TRBJ2-5): NAGVMQNPRHLVRRRGQEARLRCSPMKGHSHVYWYRQLPEEGLKFMVYLQKENIIDESGMPKERFSAEFPKEGPSILRIQQVVRGDSAAYFCASSPPRGGKETQYFGPGTRLLVL.

This chain joins TRBV3-1 (or the pseudogene TRBV3-2) and TRBJ2-3; no firm D call. The CDR3 extends over 14 amino acids. V shed 3 bases and J shed 3 bases, with 10 bases lying between them. Germline V CDR1 and CDR2: LGHDT, YNNKEL (reference sequence). The CDR3 region has the DNA TGTGCCAGCAGCCACCTCTCTAGGACAGATACGCAGTATTTT. Its translation: CASSHLSRTDTQYF.

The J gene is TRBJ2-3, the V gene TRBV28; D is ambiguous. With 6 bases removed from V and 0 bases from J, the gap between germline ends came to 10 bases. The CDR3 contains 14 residues. Germline CDR1 and CDR2: MDHEN and SYDVKM. The CDR3 region is CASRPGTSTDTQYF. The CDR3 DNA sequence: TGTGCCAGCAGGCCAGGCACCAGCACAGATACGCAGTATTTT.

V is TRBV7-2 and J is TRBJ1-5; 8 bases are shared with TRBD1. The length of the CDR3 is 15 residues. Trimming removed 4 bases from V and 2 bases from J; junction bases left unmatched: 4. Germline V CDR1 and CDR2: SGHTA, FQGNSA. In DNA form, the CDR3 reads TGTGCCAGCAGCTCGACAGGGGATGGCAATCAGCCCCAGCATTTT. Translated: CASSSTGDGNQPQHF.

This clone was observed once. The chain couples TRBV10-2 to TRBJ2-2, with 10 positions matching TRBD1. Trimming at V came to 4 bases and at J to 5 bases, leaving 4 bases not matched to a gene. CDR1 and CDR2 from the germline V gene are WSHSY and SAAADI. This CDR3 has 15 amino acids. The CDR3: CASSGQGALTGELFF. CDR3 nucleotide sequence: TGCGCCAGCAGTGGACAGGGGGCCCTGACCGGGGAGCTGTTTTTT.